Below, 10 T cell receptor beta chains from the same sample are listed, as sequenced in a study of blood T cell repertoires in COVID-19. Profiled with immunoSEQ multiplex PCR; TCRdb holds only in-frame clones, not every one. The table shows about 370,000 clones, with around 92% occurring only once. What was sequenced was peripheral blood. These receptors all come from a woman in her twenties or thirties with COVID-19, enrolled during active disease.

The V call is TRBV6-1, the J call TRBJ1-2, with 12 bases lining up with TRBD1. Per germline, CDR1 MNHNS and CDR2 SASEGT. The CDR3 length is 18 residues. With V trimmed by 1 base and J by 7 bases, 13 bases remained unmatched. The CDR3: CASSEGFWDRGRSGGYTF. CDR3 coding DNA: TGTGCCAGCAGTGAAGGTTTCTGGGACAGGGGGCGCTCAGGTGGCTACACCTTC.

This chain connects TRBV28 to TRBJ2-1; 8 positions match TRBD1. The CDR3 covers 15 residues. The junction had 2 bases not matched to a gene; V was cut back by 4 bases and J by 0 bases. In germline, CDR1 is MDHEN, CDR2 SYDVKM. This CDR3 is CASSWTGSSYNEQFF. In DNA, the CDR3 is TGTGCCAGCAGTTGGACAGGGAGCTCCTACAATGAGCAGTTCTTC.

V is TRBV19 and J is TRBJ2-1; 11 bases agree with TRBD1. Germline V gene data show CDR1 as LNHDA and CDR2 as SQIVND (reference sequence). V was clipped by 11 bases and J by 8 bases; unmatched bases: 8. This CDR3 has 13 residues. This CDR3 is CASERTGGHEQFF. In DNA, the CDR3 is TGTGCCTCGGAACGGACAGGGGGCCATGAGCAGTTCTTC.

The chain recombines TRBV19 with TRBJ2-1; TRBD2 matches 9 bases. Losses at the gene ends were 1 base for V and 8 bases for J; bases not matched to a gene: 6. Per germline, CDR1 LNHDA and CDR2 SQIVND (reference sequence). This CDR3 has 15 residues. The chain's CDR3 is CASSIVAGGPDEQFF. Written as DNA, the CDR3 is TGTGCCAGTAGTATAGTTGCGGGAGGGCCTGATGAGCAGTTCTTC.

CDR3 in DNA: TGTGCCACCAGCCGCGCGACAGGGCGGAGCACAGATACGCAGTATTTT. Translated, it gives CATSRATGRSTDTQYF. This rearrangement joins TRBV24-1 to TRBJ2-3; the match to TRBD1 covers 7 bases. This CDR3 spans 16 amino acids. Unmatched junction bases numbered 9, after V lost 7 bases and J lost 0 bases. CDR1 and CDR2 from the germline V gene are KGHDR and SFDVKD.

V is TRBV27 and J is TRBJ2-1, with TRBD1 identical over 8 bases. The CDR3 has 14 residues. Germline V gives CDR1 MNHEY, CDR2 SMNVEV (reference sequence). The trim removed 6 bases at V and 3 bases at J, leaving 4 bases unmatched. CDR3 DNA sequence: TGTGCCAGCAGCCGGGACAGGTTCTACAATGAGCAGTTCTTC. Its translation: CASSRDRFYNEQFF.

The chain carries TRBV7-6 and TRBJ2-7, with D possibly TRBD2 on 6 matching bases. The CDR3 is 14 residues long. CDR1 is SGHVS and CDR2 is FNYEAQ in the germline V gene. V was cut by 3 bases and J by 3 bases, with 12 bases left in between. CDR3 sequence: CASSLGTRSYEQYF. CDR3 DNA sequence: TGTGCCAGCAGCTTGGGGACTCGAAGCTACGAGCAGTACTTC.

This chain links TRBV11-2 with TRBJ1-1; 9 positions match TRBD1. The CDR3 is made up of 15 amino acids. Germline lookup yields CDR1 SGHAT and CDR2 FQNNGV. Trimming at V came to 2 bases and at J to 7 bases, leaving 8 bases not matched to a gene. The CDR3 DNA reads as TGTGCCAGCAGCTTATACACAGGGGGCCGAGGTGAAGCTTTCTTT. It codes for CASSLYTGGRGEAFF.

This chain joins TRBV6-6 and TRBJ2-5, with D maybe TRBD1 (6 bases). The CDR3 has 13 amino acids. V was pared by 6 bases and J by 2 bases, with 10 bases between. Germline V CDR1 and CDR2: MNHNY, SVGAGI (reference sequence). Here the CDR3 reads CASSEDRQETQYF. For the CDR3, the DNA is TGTGCCAGCAGCGAAGACAGGCAAGAGACCCAGTACTTC.

CDR3 region: CSTLGGYTF. The CDR3 DNA follows: TGCAGTACCCTAGGTGGCTACACCTTC. The V call is TRBV20-1, the J call TRBJ1-2; D gene uncertain. CDR1 and CDR2 from the germline V gene are DFQATT and SNEGSKA (reference sequence). With 8 bases removed from V and 7 bases from J, the gap between germline ends came to 8 bases. This CDR3 has 9 residues.